This TCR beta chain came from a study of Ad26.COV2.S vaccination and SARS-CoV-2 variants. Treatment reported: around 19 received Ad26.COV2.S at low or high dose, single or two shots; about five received placebo; per-sample allocation not given. Specimen acquisition occurred on day 63 following the initial vaccine or placebo injection. This clone was detected only a few times. Sequenced by immunoSEQ multiplex PCR; TCRdb stores in-frame clones only, minus some. The table has a few hundred thousand clones, more than 75% seen once. The CDR3 contains 15 residues. V lost 1 base to trimming and J lost 6 bases, with 13 bases between them. Germline V lookup: CDR1 SGHTA, CDR2 FQGNSA.

The chain couples TRBV7-2 to TRBJ1-5, with a weak D call TRBD1 (6 bases). The sample was peripheral blood, taken in a trial of Ad26.COV2.S vaccine versus placebo. The source is a person between 18 and 60 years old who received the Ad26.COV2.S COVID-19 vaccine or a placebo. DNA of the CDR3: TGTGCCAGCAGCTTAGTTAATTCGGGGGCTCAGCCCCAGCATTTT. Its protein product is CASSLVNSGAQPQHF.